These T cell receptor beta chains were read from a single sample in a study of CD8 T cells in Susac syndrome. From the immunoSEQ multiplex PCR reads, TCRdb called clonotypes with MiXCR, one entry per CDR3 protein. The table lists 95,000 to 150,000 distinct CDR3 sequences, roughly 94% of them singletons. Sequenced input: CD8+ T cells from PBMCs. These receptors were obtained from a human donor with Susac syndrome. The CDR3 runs from the conserved cysteine through the conserved F or W. The D gene is left open where the match is weak. The size field is filled for only some rows; it gives once, few, many or a size class.

CDR3aa | abundance | d_gene | v_gene
CASSLAGGLWNEQFF | once | NA | TRBV5-1
CASSQVVGEETQYF | NA | NA | TRBV4-1
CSARVVLGEETQYF | NA | NA | TRBV20-1
CSARSGTEGYEQYF | NA | TRBD1 | TRBV20-1
CASSKFGPRQTTDTQYF | NA | NA | TRBV21-1
CASSSSPVQETQYF | NA | NA | TRBV7-6
CASTPYEQYF | NA | NA | TRBV19
CSARDKREFGETQYF | once | NA | TRBV20-1
CATTGGPGEAFF | NA | NA | TRBV6-6
CASSRDKQYEQYF | NA | NA | TRBV5-4
CASSTTTGAGEQYF | NA | TRBD1 | TRBV7-9
CASREPSTGRDEQYF | NA | TRBD1 | TRBV2
CASSYFPLGEMNTEAFF | NA | NA | TRBV6-5
CSVAGTGAYNEQFF | NA | NA | TRBV29-1
CSVAGPNSNQPQHF | NA | NA | TRBV29-1
CASSPGLYVGELFF | NA | NA | TRBV6-2/TRBV6-3
CASSSYRISYEQYF | NA | NA | TRBV6-1
CATSIIGRRAQHF | NA | NA | TRBV15
CASSQGMDWDTEAFF | NA | NA | TRBV3-1
CSVEESETGGTDTQYF | NA | TRBD1 | TRBV29-1
CSPWGGTNTEAFF | NA | NA | TRBV29-1
CASSLDGEDIQYF | NA | NA | TRBV7-9
CSAYPQGAKYNEQFF | NA | TRBD1 | TRBV20-1
CATSRPPSQDTSFNQPQHF | NA | NA | TRBV15
CASSRPGTGQETQYF | NA | TRBD1 | TRBV27
CASIPLAGGPEDTQYF | NA | TRBD2 | TRBV2
CATSRVLEKLFF | NA | NA | TRBV15
CASSRVRGDEQFF | NA | NA | TRBV7-7
CSVPLLVGANYGYTF | NA | NA | TRBV29-1
CASSSLPDGYTF | once | NA | TRBV7-9
CSVVLGDSQETQYF | NA | TRBD1 | TRBV29-1
CASSQERGSYEQYF | NA | TRBD2 | TRBV4-2
CASSSGSGPRDEQFF | NA | NA | TRBV6-2/TRBV6-3
CASSYGGATDTQYF | NA | NA | TRBV6-5
CASREDREFTEAFF | NA | TRBD1 | TRBV6-2/TRBV6-3
CASSSQGPDSGANVLTF | NA | TRBD1 | TRBV13
CSVEQGGNEQFF | once | NA | TRBV29-1
CASSLEPTYEQYF | NA | NA | TRBV5-4
CASSYFNPSGGDEQYF | NA | TRBD2 | TRBV6-5
CASSSGIKYEQYF | NA | NA | TRBV7-9
CASIPGATYGETQYF | NA | NA | TRBV2
CASRQGEGNSPLHF | NA | TRBD1 | TRBV19
CASSSYSNMNTEAFF | NA | NA | TRBV27
CATSGETGPLYGYTF | once | NA | TRBV15
CASSLVAGDTQYF | NA | NA | TRBV13
CASYRDSLRTGANVLTF | NA | TRBD1 | TRBV19
CASSMGPTDTQYF | NA | NA | TRBV19
CATGTGDEKLFF | NA | TRBD1 | TRBV6-5
CASSDRQGRREQYF | NA | NA | TRBV2